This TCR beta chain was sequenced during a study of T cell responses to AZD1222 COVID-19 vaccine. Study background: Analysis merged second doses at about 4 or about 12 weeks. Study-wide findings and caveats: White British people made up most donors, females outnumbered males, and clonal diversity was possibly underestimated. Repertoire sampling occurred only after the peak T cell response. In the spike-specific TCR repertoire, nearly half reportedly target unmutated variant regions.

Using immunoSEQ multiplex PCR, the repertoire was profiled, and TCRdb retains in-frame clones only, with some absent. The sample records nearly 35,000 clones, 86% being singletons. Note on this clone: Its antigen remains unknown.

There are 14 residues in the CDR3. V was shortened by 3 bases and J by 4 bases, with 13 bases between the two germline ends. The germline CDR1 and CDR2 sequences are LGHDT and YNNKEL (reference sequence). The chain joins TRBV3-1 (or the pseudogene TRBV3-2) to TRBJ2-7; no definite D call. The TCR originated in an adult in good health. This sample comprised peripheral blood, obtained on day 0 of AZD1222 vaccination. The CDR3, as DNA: TGTGCCAGCAGCCAGGAAGGGTCGGGTTACGAGCAGTACTTC. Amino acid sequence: CASSQEGSGYEQYF.